These T cell receptor beta chains were read from a single sample in a study of blood T cell repertoires in COVID-19. Using immunoSEQ multiplex PCR, the repertoire was profiled, and TCRdb retains in-frame clones only, with some absent. The table has around 330,000 clones, roughly 87% seen once. The sequencing sample was made of PBMCs or T cells enriched from blood (not recorded which). The source is a woman between 18 and 29 years old who had recovered from COVID-19. CDR3s leave out the opening cysteine and the closing phenylalanine or tryptophan. Clone size is shown for a subset of rows, as once, few, many or a class of expanded clone.

J: TRBJ1-2; size: .; V: TRBV28; CDR3: ASSFTKGYT
J: TRBJ2-1; size: .; V: TRBV23-1; CDR3: ARMAGASYNEQF
J: TRBJ2-7; size: .; V: TRBV11-2; CDR3: ASSLSGTSVTEQY
J: TRBJ2-5; size: .; V: TRBV2; CDR3: ASERETQY
J: TRBJ2-7; size: .; V: TRBV7-3; CDR3: ASSLEGGGPSYEQY
J: TRBJ2-3; size: .; V: TRBV9; CDR3: ASSVEAVDGADTQY
J: TRBJ2-2; size: .; V: TRBV18; CDR3: ASSPRGGADTGELF
J: TRBJ2-1; size: .; V: TRBV18; CDR3: ASSPLAGPYNEQF
J: TRBJ1-2; size: .; V: TRBV7-2; CDR3: ASSQGRGGYGYT
J: TRBJ1-1; size: .; V: TRBV4-2; CDR3: ASSPDRASGNTEAF
J: TRBJ2-2; size: .; V: TRBV5-5; CDR3: ASSLPSGGMNTGELF
J: TRBJ1-2; size: .; V: TRBV27; CDR3: ASKQKTAYGYT
J: TRBJ1-3; size: .; V: TRBV5-1; CDR3: ASSLGDSYSGNTIY
J: TRBJ2-5; size: .; V: TRBV2; CDR3: ATSIGAETQY
J: TRBJ2-5; size: .; V: TRBV7-2; CDR3: ASSLRVRGLAVQETQY
J: TRBJ2-1; size: once; V: TRBV5-1; CDR3: ASSLDPAGSSYNEQF
J: TRBJ2-3; size: .; V: TRBV9; CDR3: ASSPLTSGRDTDTQY
J: TRBJ1-4; size: .; V: TRBV27; CDR3: ASSSGTGVRSGLF
J: TRBJ1-2; size: once; V: TRBV28; CDR3: ASTPPNGAGGFGGYT
J: TRBJ1-2; size: .; V: TRBV5-1; CDR3: ASNSGATNYGYT
J: TRBJ1-1; size: .; V: TRBV7-7; CDR3: ASSSIQDWDTEAF
J: TRBJ1-6; size: .; V: TRBV6-5; CDR3: ASSYSYEDITSPLH
J: TRBJ2-1; size: once; V: TRBV4-2; CDR3: ASSQENRIYNEQF
J: TRBJ2-7; size: few; V: TRBV6-6; CDR3: ASSYVRGSYEQY
J: TRBJ1-2; size: once; V: TRBV28; CDR3: ASRAGTANYGYT
J: TRBJ1-1; size: .; V: TRBV19; CDR3: ASRQVNTEAF
J: TRBJ2-3; size: .; V: TRBV4-1; CDR3: ASSQEASAADTQY
J: TRBJ1-3; size: .; V: TRBV30; CDR3: AWTTGDSGNTIY
J: TRBJ2-7; size: .; V: TRBV5-1; CDR3: ASSLVPGLANYEQY
J: TRBJ2-7; size: .; V: TRBV7-2; CDR3: ASSFTSGQGSIYEQY
J: TRBJ1-1; size: .; V: TRBV4-3; CDR3: ASSQDPRFTEAF
J: TRBJ2-1; size: .; V: TRBV7-6; CDR3: ASSAIAGVSYNEQF
J: TRBJ1-3; size: once; V: TRBV6-5; CDR3: ASSYRPFGSGNTIY
J: TRBJ1-6; size: .; V: TRBV11-2; CDR3: ASSLFGDRVLH
J: TRBJ2-1; size: .; V: TRBV7-3; CDR3: ASSPAGDNEQF
J: TRBJ2-2; size: .; V: TRBV6-4; CDR3: ASSGQGNTGELF
J: TRBJ2-1; size: .; V: TRBV29-1; CDR3: SVDGTSGPNEQF
J: TRBJ1-2; size: .; V: TRBV7-3; CDR3: ASSPVPNYGYT
J: TRBJ2-7; size: .; V: TRBV12-3/TRBV12-4; CDR3: ASRGGDGEQY
J: TRBJ1-1; size: .; V: TRBV29-1; CDR3: SVREGGDTEAF
J: TRBJ1-3; size: .; V: TRBV20-1; CDR3: SARPGNTIY
J: TRBJ2-3; size: .; V: TRBV2; CDR3: ASSEGYGGGAGDTQY
J: TRBJ2-3; size: .; V: TRBV9; CDR3: ASSEAASGSDTQY
J: TRBJ2-7; size: .; V: TRBV28; CDR3: ASRKQGVWYEQY
J: TRBJ2-7; size: .; V: TRBV28; CDR3: ASSLSTYEQY
J: TRBJ1-6; size: .; V: TRBV6-6; CDR3: ASSKPPGQDNSPLH
J: TRBJ1-4; size: .; V: TRBV28; CDR3: ASSLYNRWNEKLF
J: TRBJ1-2; size: .; V: TRBV24-1; CDR3: ATSFASNYGYT
J: TRBJ2-2; size: .; V: TRBV6-2/TRBV6-3; CDR3: ASSYSEFRTATGELF
J: TRBJ2-4; size: once; V: TRBV5-4; CDR3: ASSRGSGIAKNIQY
J: TRBJ1-1; size: few; V: TRBV2; CDR3: ASSPIRGQGARRAF
J: TRBJ1-1; size: .; V: TRBV28; CDR3: ASSSGASMNTEAF
J: TRBJ2-3; size: .; V: TRBV28; CDR3: ASSVAGGPRDTQY
J: TRBJ1-6; size: .; V: TRBV4-1; CDR3: ASSQDHGVRSLH
J: TRBJ2-1; size: .; V: TRBV27; CDR3: ASSWTSGGRYNEQF
J: TRBJ1-1; size: once; V: TRBV27; CDR3: ASTGRGLTF